This T cell receptor beta chain appears in the sequencing data of a study of beta chain bispecific antibodies for T cell cancers. Either OKT3 anti-CD3 antibody or CD3/CD28 beads expanded T cells from blood mononuclear cells over 3 days. Culture medium contained IL-2 at about 94 IU/ml and IL-7 at around 5.4 ng/ml. One entry per CDR3 protein, called by TCRdb with MiXCR from the 5' RACE reads. The data contain approximately 20,000 distinct CDR3 sequences, less than 3% of them singletons. In this sample, this clonotype turned up many times. No antigen is known for it. V trimming: 3 bases; J trimming: 7 bases; junction bases outside the gene matches: 7. This CDR3 spans 14 amino acids. Germline CDR1 reads SGHAT; CDR2 reads FQNNGV. Study outcomes and limitations: Anti-TRBV5-5 antibody staining may include highly similar TRBV5-6 cells. Normal T cells contributed less of the targeted TRBV signal than the leukemia cells did.

The sequence was obtained from a human donor in good health. Some clones in this sample may be carry-over from other donors' samples. The sequenced sample was healthy donor T cells cultured with leukemia cells. This chain connects TRBV11-2 to TRBJ2-7, with TRBD2 matching 9 bases. The CDR3 reads CASSFSGGSGEQYF. In nucleotides, the CDR3 is TGTGCCAGCAGCTTTAGCGGGGGTTCTGGAGAGCAGTACTTC.